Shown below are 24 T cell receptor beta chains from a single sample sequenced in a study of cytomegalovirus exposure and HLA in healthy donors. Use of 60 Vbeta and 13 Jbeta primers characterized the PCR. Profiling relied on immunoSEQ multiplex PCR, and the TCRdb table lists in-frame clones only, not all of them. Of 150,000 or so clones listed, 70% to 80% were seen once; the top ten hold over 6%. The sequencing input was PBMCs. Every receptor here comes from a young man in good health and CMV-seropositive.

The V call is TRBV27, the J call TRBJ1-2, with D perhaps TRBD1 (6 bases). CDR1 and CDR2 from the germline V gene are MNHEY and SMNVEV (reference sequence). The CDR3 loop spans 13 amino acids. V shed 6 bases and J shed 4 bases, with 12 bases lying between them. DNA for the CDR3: TGTGCCAGCAGCCCAGGGGTCTTCTATGGCTACACCTTC. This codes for CASSPGVFYGYTF.

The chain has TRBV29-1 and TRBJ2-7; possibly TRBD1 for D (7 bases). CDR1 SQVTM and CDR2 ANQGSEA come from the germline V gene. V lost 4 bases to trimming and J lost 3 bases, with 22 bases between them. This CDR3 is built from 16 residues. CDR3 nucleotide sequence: TGCAGCGTTGCTGGACAGGACGGAATGGGAGGCTACGAGCAGTACTTC. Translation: CSVAGQDGMGGYEQYF.

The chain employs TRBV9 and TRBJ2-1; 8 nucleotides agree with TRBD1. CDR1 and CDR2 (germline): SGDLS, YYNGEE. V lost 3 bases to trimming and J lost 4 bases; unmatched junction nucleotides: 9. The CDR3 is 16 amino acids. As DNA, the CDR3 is TGTGCCAGCAGCGGGCGGACAGGGCGGGTGTACAATGAGCAGTTCTTC. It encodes CASSGRTGRVYNEQFF.

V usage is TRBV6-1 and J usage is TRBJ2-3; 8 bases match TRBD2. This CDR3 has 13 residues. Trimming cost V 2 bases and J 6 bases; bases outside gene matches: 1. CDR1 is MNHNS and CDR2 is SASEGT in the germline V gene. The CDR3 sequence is CASSETSGDTQYF. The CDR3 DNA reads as TGTGCCAGCAGTGAAACTAGCGGCGATACGCAGTATTTT.

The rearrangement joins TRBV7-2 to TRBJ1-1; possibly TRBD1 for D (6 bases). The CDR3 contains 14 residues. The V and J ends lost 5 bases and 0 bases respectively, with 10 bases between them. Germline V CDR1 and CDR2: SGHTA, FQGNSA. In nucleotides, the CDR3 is TGTGCCAGCAGCCGGGGACATCTGAACACTGAAGCTTTCTTT. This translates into CASSRGHLNTEAFF. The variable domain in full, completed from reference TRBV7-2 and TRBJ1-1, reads GAGVSQSPSNKVTEKGKDVELRCDPISGHTALYWYRQSLGQGLEFLIYFQGNSAPDKSGLPSDRFSAERTGGSVSTLTIQRTQQEDSAVYLCASSRGHLNTEAFFGQGTRLTVV.

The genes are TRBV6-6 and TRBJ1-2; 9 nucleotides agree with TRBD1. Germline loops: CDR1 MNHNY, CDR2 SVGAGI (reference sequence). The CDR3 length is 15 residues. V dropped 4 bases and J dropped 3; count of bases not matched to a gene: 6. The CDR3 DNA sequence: TGTGCCAGCAGTTCTACAGGGGGCGCGGACTATGGCTACACCTTC. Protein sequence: CASSSTGGADYGYTF.

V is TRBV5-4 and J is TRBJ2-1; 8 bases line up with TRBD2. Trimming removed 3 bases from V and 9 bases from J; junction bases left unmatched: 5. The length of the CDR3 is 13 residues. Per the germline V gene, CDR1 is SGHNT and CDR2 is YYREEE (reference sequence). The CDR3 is CASSWTSSIEQFF. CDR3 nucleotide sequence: TGTGCCAGCAGCTGGACTAGCTCTATTGAGCAGTTCTTC.

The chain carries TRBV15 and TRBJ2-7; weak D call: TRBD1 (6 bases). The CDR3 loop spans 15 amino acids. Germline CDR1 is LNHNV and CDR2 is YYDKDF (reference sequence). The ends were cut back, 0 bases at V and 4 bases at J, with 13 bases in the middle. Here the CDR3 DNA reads TGTGCCACCAGCAGAGATGGCACAGGGACGTACGAGCAGTACTTC. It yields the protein CATSRDGTGTYEQYF.

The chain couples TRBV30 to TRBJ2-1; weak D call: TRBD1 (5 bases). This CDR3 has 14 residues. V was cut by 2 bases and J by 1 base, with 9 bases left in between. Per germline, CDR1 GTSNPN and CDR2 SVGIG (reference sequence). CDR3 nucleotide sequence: TGTGCCTGGAGTCCGCCAGGGTCCTACAATGAGCAGTTCTTC. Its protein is CAWSPPGSYNEQFF.

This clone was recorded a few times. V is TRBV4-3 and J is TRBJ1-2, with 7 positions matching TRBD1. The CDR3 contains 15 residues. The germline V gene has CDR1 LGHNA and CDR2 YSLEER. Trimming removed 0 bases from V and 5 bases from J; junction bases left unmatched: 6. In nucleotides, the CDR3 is TGCGCCAGCAGCCAAGATATGACAGGGACGTATGGCTACACCTTC. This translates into CASSQDMTGTYGYTF.

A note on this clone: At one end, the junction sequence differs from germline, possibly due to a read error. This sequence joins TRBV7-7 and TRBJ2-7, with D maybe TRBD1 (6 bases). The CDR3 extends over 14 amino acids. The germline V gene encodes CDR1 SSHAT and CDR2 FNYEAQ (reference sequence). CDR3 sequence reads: CASSLSRTAYEQYF. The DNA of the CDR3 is TGTGCTAGCAGCTTATCTCGGACAGCCTACGAGCAGTACTTC.

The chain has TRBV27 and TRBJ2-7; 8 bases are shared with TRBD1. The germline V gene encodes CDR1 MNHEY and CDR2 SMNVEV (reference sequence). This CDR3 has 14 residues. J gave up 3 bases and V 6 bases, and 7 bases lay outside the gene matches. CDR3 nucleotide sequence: TGTGCCAGCAGCCCAGGACAGGGACACTACGAGCAGTACTTC. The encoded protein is CASSPGQGHYEQYF.

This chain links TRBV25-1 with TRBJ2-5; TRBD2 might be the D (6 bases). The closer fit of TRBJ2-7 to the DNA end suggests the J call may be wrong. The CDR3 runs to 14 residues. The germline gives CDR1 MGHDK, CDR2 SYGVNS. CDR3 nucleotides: TGTGCCAGCAGTAGTCGACTAGGGACCTACGAGCAGTACTTC. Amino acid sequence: CASSSRLGTYEQYF.

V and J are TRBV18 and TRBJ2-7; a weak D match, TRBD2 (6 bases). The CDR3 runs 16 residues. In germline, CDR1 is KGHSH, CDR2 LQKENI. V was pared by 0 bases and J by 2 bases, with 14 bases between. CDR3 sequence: CASSPPTGTGAYEQYF. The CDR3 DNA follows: TGTGCCAGCTCACCACCTACCGGGACGGGAGCCTACGAGCAGTACTTC.

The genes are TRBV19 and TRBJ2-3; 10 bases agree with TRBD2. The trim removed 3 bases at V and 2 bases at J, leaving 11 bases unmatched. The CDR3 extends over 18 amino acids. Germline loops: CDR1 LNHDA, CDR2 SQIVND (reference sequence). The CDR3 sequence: CASSIPRGSGGTTDTQYF. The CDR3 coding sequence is TGTGCCAGTAGTATTCCCCGGGGTAGCGGGGGGACCACAGATACGCAGTATTTT.

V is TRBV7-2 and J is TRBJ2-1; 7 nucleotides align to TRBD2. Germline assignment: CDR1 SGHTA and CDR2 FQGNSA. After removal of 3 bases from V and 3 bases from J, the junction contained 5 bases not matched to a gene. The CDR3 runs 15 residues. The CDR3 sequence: CASSFVAGVYNEQFF. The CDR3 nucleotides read TGTGCCAGCAGCTTCGTAGCGGGTGTCTACAATGAGCAGTTCTTC. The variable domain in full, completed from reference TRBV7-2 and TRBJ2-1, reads GAGVSQSPSNKVTEKGKDVELRCDPISGHTALYWYRQSLGQGLEFLIYFQGNSAPDKSGLPSDRFSAERTGGSVSTLTIQRTQQEDSAVYLCASSFVAGVYNEQFFGPGTRLTVL.

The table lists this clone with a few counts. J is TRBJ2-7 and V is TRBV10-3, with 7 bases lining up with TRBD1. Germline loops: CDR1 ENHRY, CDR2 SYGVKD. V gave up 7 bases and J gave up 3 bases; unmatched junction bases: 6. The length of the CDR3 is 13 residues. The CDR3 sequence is CAINSRDSYEQYF. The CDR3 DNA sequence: TGTGCCATCAACTCCCGGGACAGCTACGAGCAGTACTTC.

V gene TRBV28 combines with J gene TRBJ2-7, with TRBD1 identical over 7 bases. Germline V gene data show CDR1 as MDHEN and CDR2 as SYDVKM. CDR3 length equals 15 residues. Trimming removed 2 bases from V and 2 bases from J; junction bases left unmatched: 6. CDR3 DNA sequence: TGTGCCAGCAGTTTACGGGACAGCCGTCCCTACGAGCAGTACTTC. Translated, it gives CASSLRDSRPYEQYF.

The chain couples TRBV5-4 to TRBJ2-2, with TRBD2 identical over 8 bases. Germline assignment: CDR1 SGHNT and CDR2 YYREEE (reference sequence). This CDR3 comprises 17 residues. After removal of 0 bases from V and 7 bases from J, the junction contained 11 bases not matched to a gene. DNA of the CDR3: TGTGCCAGCAGCTTGGAACCTGTGAGCGGGGGACGCGGGGAGCTGTTTTTT. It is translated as CASSLEPVSGGRGELFF. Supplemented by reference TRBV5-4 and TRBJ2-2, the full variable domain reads ETGVTQSPTHLIKTRGQQVTLRCSSQSGHNTVSWYQQALGQGPQFIFQYYREEENGRGNFPPRFSGLQFPNYSSELNVNALELDDSALYLCASSLEPVSGGRGELFFGEGSRLTVL.

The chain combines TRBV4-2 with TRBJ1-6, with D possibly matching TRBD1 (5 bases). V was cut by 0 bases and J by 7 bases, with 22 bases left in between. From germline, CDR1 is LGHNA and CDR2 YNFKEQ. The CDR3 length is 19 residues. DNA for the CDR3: TGTGCCAGCAGCCAAGATAGCGGGCAGGACGCAGGGAACAATTCACCCCTCCACTTT. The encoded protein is CASSQDSGQDAGNNSPLHF.

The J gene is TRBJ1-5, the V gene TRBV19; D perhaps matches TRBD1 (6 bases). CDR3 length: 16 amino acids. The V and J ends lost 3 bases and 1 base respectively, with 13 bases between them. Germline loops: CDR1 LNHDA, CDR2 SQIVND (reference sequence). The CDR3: CASSMVSRGSNQPQHF. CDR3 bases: TGTGCCAGTAGTATGGTGAGCAGGGGAAGCAATCAGCCCCAGCATTTT.

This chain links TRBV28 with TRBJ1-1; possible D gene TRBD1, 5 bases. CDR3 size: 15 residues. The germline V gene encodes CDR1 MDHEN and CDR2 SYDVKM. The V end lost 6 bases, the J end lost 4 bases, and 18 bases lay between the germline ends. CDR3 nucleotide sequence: TGTGCCAGCAGGACAGAGGGGACTCCCTCCACTGAAGCTTTCTTT. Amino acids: CASRTEGTPSTEAFF.

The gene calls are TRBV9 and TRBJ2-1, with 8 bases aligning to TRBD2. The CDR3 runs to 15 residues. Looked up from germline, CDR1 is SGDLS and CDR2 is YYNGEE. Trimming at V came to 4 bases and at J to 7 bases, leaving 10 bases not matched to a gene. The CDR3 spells CASSISGTSQNEQFF. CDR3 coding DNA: TGTGCCAGCAGCATCTCCGGGACTAGTCAGAATGAGCAGTTCTTC.

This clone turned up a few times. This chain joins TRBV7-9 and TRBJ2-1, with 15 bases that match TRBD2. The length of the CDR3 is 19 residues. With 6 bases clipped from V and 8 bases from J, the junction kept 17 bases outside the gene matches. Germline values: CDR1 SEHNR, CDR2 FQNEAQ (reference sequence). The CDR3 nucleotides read TGTGCCAGCAGTTCCCCGGGACTAGCGGGGGGATCCGACGGCGATGAGCAGTTCTTC. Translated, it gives CASSSPGLAGGSDGDEQFF.